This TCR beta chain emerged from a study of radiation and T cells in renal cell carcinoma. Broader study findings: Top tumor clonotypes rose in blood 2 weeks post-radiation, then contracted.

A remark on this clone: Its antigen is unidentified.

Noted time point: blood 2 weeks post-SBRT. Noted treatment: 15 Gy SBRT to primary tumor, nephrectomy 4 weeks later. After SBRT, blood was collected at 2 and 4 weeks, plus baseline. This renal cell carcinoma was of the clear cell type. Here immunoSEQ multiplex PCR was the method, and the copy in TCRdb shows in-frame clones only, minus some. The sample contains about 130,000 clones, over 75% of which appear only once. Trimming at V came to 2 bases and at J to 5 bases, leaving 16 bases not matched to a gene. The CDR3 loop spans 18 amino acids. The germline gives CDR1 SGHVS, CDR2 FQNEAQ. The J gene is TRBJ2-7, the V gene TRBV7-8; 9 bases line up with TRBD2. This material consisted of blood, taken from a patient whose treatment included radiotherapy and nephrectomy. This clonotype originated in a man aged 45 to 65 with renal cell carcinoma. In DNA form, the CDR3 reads TGTGCCAGCAGCTTACGCCGACGGGAAGCGGGGGGAATCAACGAGCAGTACTTC. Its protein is CASSLRRREAGGINEQYF.